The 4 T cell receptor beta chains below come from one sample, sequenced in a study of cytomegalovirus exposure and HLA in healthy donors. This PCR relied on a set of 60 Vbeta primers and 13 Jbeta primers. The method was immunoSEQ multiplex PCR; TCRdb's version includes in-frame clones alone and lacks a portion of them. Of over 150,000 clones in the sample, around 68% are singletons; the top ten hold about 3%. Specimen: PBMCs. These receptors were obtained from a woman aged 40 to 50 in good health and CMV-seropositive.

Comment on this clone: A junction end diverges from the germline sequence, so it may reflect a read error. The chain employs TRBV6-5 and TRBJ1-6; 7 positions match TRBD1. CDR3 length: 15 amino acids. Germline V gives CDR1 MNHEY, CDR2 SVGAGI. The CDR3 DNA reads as TGTGCCAGCAGTTACTCGAAGGCAGGGGGGTCACCCCTCAACTTT. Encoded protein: CASSYSKAGGSPLNF.

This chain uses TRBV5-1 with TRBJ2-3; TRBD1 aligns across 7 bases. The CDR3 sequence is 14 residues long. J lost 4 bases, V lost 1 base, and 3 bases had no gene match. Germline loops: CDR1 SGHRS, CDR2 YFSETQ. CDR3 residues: CASSLTGDADTQYF. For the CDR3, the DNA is TGCGCCAGCAGCTTGACAGGGGATGCAGATACGCAGTATTTT.

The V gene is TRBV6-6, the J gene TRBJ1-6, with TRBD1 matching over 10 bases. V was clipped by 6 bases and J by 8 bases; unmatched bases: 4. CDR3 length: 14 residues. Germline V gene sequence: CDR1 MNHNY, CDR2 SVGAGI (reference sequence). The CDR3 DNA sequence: TGTGCCAGCAGGCCCGGGACAGGGGATTCACCCCTCCACTTT. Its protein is CASRPGTGDSPLHF.

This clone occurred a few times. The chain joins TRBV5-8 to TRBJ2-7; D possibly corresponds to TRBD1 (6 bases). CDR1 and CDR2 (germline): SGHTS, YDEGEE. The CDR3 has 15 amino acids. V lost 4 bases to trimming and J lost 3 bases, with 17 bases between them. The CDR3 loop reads CASSHIQGVGYEQYF. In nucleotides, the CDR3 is TGTGCCAGCAGCCACATACAGGGTGTAGGCTACGAGCAGTACTTC.